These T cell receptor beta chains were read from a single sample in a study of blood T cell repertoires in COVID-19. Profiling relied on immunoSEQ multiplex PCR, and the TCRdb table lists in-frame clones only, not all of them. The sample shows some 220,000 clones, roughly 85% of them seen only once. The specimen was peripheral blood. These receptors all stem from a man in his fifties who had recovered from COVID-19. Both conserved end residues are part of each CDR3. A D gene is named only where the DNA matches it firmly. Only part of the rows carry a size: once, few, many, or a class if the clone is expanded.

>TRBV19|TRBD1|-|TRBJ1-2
TGTGCCAGTAGCCCTGGACAGGGCTATGGCTACACCTTC
CASSPGQGYGYTF
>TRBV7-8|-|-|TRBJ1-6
TGTGCCAGCAGCACACGGACTGGTAATTCACCCCTCCACTTT
CASSTRTGNSPLHF
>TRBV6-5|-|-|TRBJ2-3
TGTGCCAGCAGCGCTACGCCCCCGGGGAATACGCAGTATTTT
CASSATPPGNTQYF
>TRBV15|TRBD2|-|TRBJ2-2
TGTGCCACCAGCAGAGAAGCGGGAGGGGGCCGGGAGCTGTTTTTT
CATSREAGGGRELFF
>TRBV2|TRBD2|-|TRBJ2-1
TGTGCCAGCATTGAGTTGTCTCTGGCGGGAGGGAGCTCCTACAATGAGCAGTTCTTC
CASIELSLAGGSSYNEQFF
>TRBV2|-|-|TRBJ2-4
TGTGCCAGCAGTTTCCGGGGAAAGGGCGAAAACATTCAGTACTTC
CASSFRGKGENIQYF
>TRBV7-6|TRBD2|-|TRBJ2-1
TGTGCCAGCAGCTTAGGCGGGGTAGCGGGAGCTAATGAGCAGTTCTTC
CASSLGGVAGANEQFF
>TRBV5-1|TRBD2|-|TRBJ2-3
TGCGCCAGCAGCACTAGACTAGCGAGAAGGGCCACAGATACGCAGTATTTT
CASSTRLARRATDTQYF
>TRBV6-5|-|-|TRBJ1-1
TGTGCCAGCAGTTACGGCCGGAACACTGAAGCTTTCTTT
CASSYGRNTEAFF
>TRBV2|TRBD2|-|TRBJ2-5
TGTGCCAGCAATCCGGGAGGAGAGACCCAGTACTTC
CASNPGGETQYF
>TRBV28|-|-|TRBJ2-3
TGTGCCAGCAGTCCCCCCAACATGGTAAATACGCAGTATTTT
CASSPPNMVNTQYF
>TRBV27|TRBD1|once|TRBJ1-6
TGTGCCAGCAGTTTATTTCCGGGACAGGGGGCGCGTAATTCACCCCTCCACTTT
CASSLFPGQGARNSPLHF
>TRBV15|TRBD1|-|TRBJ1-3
TGTGCCACCAGCAGAATAAAGGACAGGCTTGGGACTGGAAACACCATATATTTT
CATSRIKDRLGTGNTIYF
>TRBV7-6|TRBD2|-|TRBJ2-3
TGTGCCAGCAGCTTAAGGACTAGCGGGAGAGGCCGCCCAGATACGCAGTATTTT
CASSLRTSGRGRPDTQYF
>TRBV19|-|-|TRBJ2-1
TGTGCCAGTAGTACTACTAGGGCATACAATGAGCAGTTCTTC
CASSTTRAYNEQFF
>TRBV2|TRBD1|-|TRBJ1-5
TGTGCCAGCAGCATTGGACAGGGGCATCAGCCCCAGCATTTT
CASSIGQGHQPQHF
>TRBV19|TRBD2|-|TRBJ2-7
TGTGCCAGTAGTCCACGGACTAGCGTAACCTACGAGCAGTACTTC
CASSPRTSVTYEQYF
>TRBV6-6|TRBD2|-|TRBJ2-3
TGTGCCAGCAGCCCTATGCGGGGGAGTACAGATACGCAGTATTTT
CASSPMRGSTDTQYF
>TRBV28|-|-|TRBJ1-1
TGTGCCAGCAGTTTAGGGTCCCCAGTGGGAGGTAACACTGAAGCTTTCTTT
CASSLGSPVGGNTEAFF
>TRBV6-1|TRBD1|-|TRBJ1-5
TGTGCCAGCAGTGAAGCCTGGGACAGATATCAGCCCCAGCATTTT
CASSEAWDRYQPQHF
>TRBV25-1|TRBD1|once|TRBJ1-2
TGTGCCAGCAGGTTTGGACAGGGATCAGGAGGCTACACCTTC
CASRFGQGSGGYTF
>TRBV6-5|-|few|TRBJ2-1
TGTGCCAGCAGTCTGGGAGATGGGTACAATGAGCAGTTCTTC
CASSLGDGYNEQFF
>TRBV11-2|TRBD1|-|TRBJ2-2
TGTGCCAGCAGCTTCCGGGACAGCTACACCGGGGAGCTGTTTTTT
CASSFRDSYTGELFF
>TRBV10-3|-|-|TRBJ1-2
TGTGCCATCAGTGACGTCCAGACGAGGTATGGCTACACCTTC
CAISDVQTRYGYTF
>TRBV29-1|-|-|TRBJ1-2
TGCAGCGTTCCTGAAGTCGGGAGGAACTATGGCTACACCTTC
CSVPEVGRNYGYTF
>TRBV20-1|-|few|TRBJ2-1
TGCAGTGCGGGCAGCCACAATGAGCAGTTCTTC
CSAGSHNEQFF
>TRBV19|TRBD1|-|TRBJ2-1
TGTGCCAGTAGTAGCCGGGACAGGGAGTTCTTC
CASSSRDREFF
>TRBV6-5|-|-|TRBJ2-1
TGTGCCAGCAGCCGCGGTAGGAGCAATGAGCAGTTCTTC
CASSRGRSNEQFF
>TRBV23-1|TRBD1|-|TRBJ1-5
TGCGCCAGCAGTCAAACCCCCCGAGGCAGGGGGCAGCAGCCCCAGCATTTT
CASSQTPRGRGQQPQHF
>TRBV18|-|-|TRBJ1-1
TGTGCCAGCTCACCGATGACGGGGAACACTGAAGCTTTCTTT
CASSPMTGNTEAFF
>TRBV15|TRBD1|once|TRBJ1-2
TGTGCCACCAGCAGACAGCGGGACAGGGGTGGCTACACCTTC
CATSRQRDRGGYTF
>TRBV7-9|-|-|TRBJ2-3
TGTGCCAGCAGCATAACAGGAGATACGCAGTATTTT
CASSITGDTQYF
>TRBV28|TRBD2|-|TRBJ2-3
TGTGCCAGCGCTGCTAGCGGGATTATAGATACGCAGTATTTT
CASAASGIIDTQYF
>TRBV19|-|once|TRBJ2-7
TGTGCCAGTAGTATACAGGACAGCCCCTACGAGCAGTACTTC
CASSIQDSPYEQYF
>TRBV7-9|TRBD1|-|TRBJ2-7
TGTGCCAGCAGCTCCCATTACCTTGGGACAGGGAAGAAATACGAGCAGTACTTC
CASSSHYLGTGKKYEQYF
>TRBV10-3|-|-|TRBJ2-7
TGTGCCATCAGTGAAGGAGCGTCGAGGGACGAGCAGTACTTC
CAISEGASRDEQYF
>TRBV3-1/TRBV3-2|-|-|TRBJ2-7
TGTGCCAGCAGCCAAGATACATCCAGATACGAGCAGTACTTC
CASSQDTSRYEQYF
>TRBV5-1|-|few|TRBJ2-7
TGCGCCAGCAGCTTGAGCACGGGGGCCTACGAGCAGTACTTC
CASSLSTGAYEQYF
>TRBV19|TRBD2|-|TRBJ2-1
TGTGCCAGTAGCCTGTATAGGACTAGCGGGAGAAGAGTGTCGTACAATGAGCAGTTCTTC
CASSLYRTSGRRVSYNEQFF
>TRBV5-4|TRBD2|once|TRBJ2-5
TGTGCCAGCAGCTTGACTAGCGGGAGCCTCCAAGAGACCCAGTACTTC
CASSLTSGSLQETQYF
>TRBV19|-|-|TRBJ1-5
TGTGCCAGTATGACGGGACACCAGTATAGCAATCAGCCCCAGCATTTT
CASMTGHQYSNQPQHF
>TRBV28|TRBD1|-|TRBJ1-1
TGTGCCAGCAGTACAGGGGGTAGGACTGAAGCTTTCTTT
CASSTGGRTEAFF
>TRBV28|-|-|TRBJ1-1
TGTGCCAGCAGCATGACGGAGTATGAAGCTTTCTTT
CASSMTEYEAFF
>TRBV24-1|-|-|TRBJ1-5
TGTGCCACCAGTACCAGAAGCAATCAGCCCCAGCATTTT
CATSTRSNQPQHF
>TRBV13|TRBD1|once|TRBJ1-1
TGTGCCAGCAGCTTATTTCGGGACAGGGCCACTGAAGCTTTCTTT
CASSLFRDRATEAFF
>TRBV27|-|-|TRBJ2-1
TGTGCCAGCAGTTTAGAGGGAAACTCCTACAATGAGCAGTTCTTC
CASSLEGNSYNEQFF
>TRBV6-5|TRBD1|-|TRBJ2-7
TGTGCCAGCAGAAGGACAGGAGTTTACGAGCAGTACTTC
CASRRTGVYEQYF
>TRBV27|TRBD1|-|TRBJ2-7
TGTGCCAGCAGTTATAAACCCCCGGGACAGGGTGCCTACGAGCAGTACTTC
CASSYKPPGQGAYEQYF
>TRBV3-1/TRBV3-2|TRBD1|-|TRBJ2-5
TGTGCCAGCAGCCAAGGCAAGGTGGTTCAGGGGGCAGTGGAGACCCAGTACTTC
CASSQGKVVQGAVETQYF
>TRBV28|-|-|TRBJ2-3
TGTGCCAGCAGTACCCGGGACATGAAACGTACGCAGTATTTT
CASSTRDMKRTQYF
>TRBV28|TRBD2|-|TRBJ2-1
TGTGCCAGCAGTTTCGGGACTAGCGGGACCCGACAGTTCTTC
CASSFGTSGTRQFF
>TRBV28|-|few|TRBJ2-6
TGTGCCAGCAGTTTGGGTAGCCTCTCTGGGGCCAACGTCCTGACTTTC
CASSLGSLSGANVLTF
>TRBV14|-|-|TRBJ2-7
TGTGCCAGCAGCCCCCACCGGCTAGCCAGCCACGAGCAGTACTTC
CASSPHRLASHEQYF
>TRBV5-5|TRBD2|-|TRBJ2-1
TGTGCCAGCAGCAGGGTTGATCCGGGACTAAGAAAGTCCAATGAGCAGTTCTTC
CASSRVDPGLRKSNEQFF